What follows are 21 T cell receptor beta chains derived from one specimen sequenced in a study of Ad26.COV2.S vaccination and SARS-CoV-2 variants. Stated treatment: about 20 received Ad26.COV2.S at low or high dose, single or two shots; about 5 received placebo; per-sample allocation not given. Specimen acquisition occurred on day 63 following the initial vaccine or placebo injection. Libraries were prepared by immunoSEQ multiplex PCR; TCRdb keeps only in-frame clonotypes and omits some of them. Of 300,000 to 400,000 clones listed, around 84% are singletons. This specimen was peripheral blood, taken in a trial of Ad26.COV2.S vaccine versus placebo. The receptors shown here come from a person between 18 and 60 years old who received the Ad26.COV2.S COVID-19 vaccine or a placebo.

This chain connects TRBV27 to TRBJ2-7; TRBD1 matches 8 bases. V lost 7 bases, J lost 4 bases, and 6 bases stayed unmatched. Germline V gives CDR1 MNHEY, CDR2 SMNVEV (reference sequence). This CDR3 is built from 13 residues. DNA for the CDR3: TGTGCCAGCATCGACGACAGGGGTTACGAGCAGTACTTC. Encoded protein: CASIDDRGYEQYF.

Remarks on this clone: Other DNA sequences in this sample translate to the same CDR3. The chain links TRBV7-2 to TRBJ2-7; D is perhaps TRBD1 (7 bases). V was pared by 5 bases and J by 4 bases, with 12 bases between. The CDR3 length is 13 residues. CDR1 is SGHTA and CDR2 is FQGNSA in the germline V gene. CDR3 bases: TGTGCCAGCAGCCTCAGGGGGGTTTACGAGCAGTACTTC. It codes for CASSLRGVYEQYF.

The V gene is TRBV5-1, the J gene TRBJ1-1; the D is unclear. This CDR3 is built from 13 residues. V was shortened by 5 bases and J by 5 bases, with 13 bases between the two germline ends. The V gene's germline CDR1 is SGHRS and CDR2 YFSETQ. CDR3 amino acids: CASRIGLGTEAFF. In nucleotides, the CDR3 is TGCGCCAGCAGGATCGGATTGGGTACTGAAGCTTTCTTT.

The genes are TRBV12-3 or TRBV12-4 and TRBJ1-1; D call uncertain. This CDR3 has 12 amino acids. V was pared by 8 bases and J by 8 bases, with 15 bases between. The CDR3 sequence: CASAFFLREAFF. The CDR3 nucleotides are TGTGCCAGCGCATTTTTCCTCCGGGAAGCTTTCTTT.

The chain employs TRBV2 and TRBJ1-2; TRBD1 is a possible D gene (5 bases). CDR1 is SNHLY and CDR2 is FYNNEI in the germline V gene. This CDR3 region has 18 residues. V lost 6 bases and J lost 2, with 25 bases in between. Here the CDR3 DNA reads TGTGCCAGCAGCGCAAAAGGATCCGGGACCAGTCCGAACTATGGCTACACCTTC. It encodes CASSAKGSGTSPNYGYTF.

V is TRBV9 and J is TRBJ2-2; D remains unclear. CDR1 and CDR2 from the germline V gene are SGDLS and YYNGEE. Trimming took off 3 bases at V and 5 bases at J, with 11 bases between the two ends. The CDR3 consists of 14 residues. The CDR3 protein is CASSGNLGTGELFF. CDR3 DNA sequence: TGTGCCAGCAGCGGGAATCTCGGAACCGGGGAGCTGTTTTTT.

This clone showed up just once. The DNA for the CDR3 is TGTGCCATCAGTGAGGAGACAGGACTGAACTATGGCTACACCTTC. Amino acid sequence: CAISEETGLNYGYTF. V and J are TRBV10-3 and TRBJ1-2; maybe TRBD1 (6 bases). V lost 2 bases to trimming and J lost 2 bases, with 12 bases between them. CDR3 length: 15 residues. CDR1 and CDR2 from the germline V gene are ENHRY and SYGVKD.

The chain joins TRBV7-2 to TRBJ2-7; the D gene is possibly TRBD1 (5 bases). From germline, CDR1 is SGHTA and CDR2 FQGNSA. This CDR3 has 14 residues. V was clipped by 4 bases and J by 2 bases, with 12 bases between them. The CDR3 nucleotides read TGTGCCAGCAGCTCCCAAAGGGGTCCCTACGAGCAGTACTTC. The encoded protein is CASSSQRGPYEQYF.

The CDR3 DNA sequence: TGCGCCAGCAGCCAAGACAGGGAGAACACCGGGGAGCTGTTTTTT. Its translation is CASSQDRENTGELFF. The V gene is TRBV5-1, the J gene TRBJ2-2; 7 bases align to TRBD1. CDR1 and CDR2 from the germline V gene are SGHRS and YFSETQ. This CDR3 spans 15 amino acids. V gave up 4 bases and J gave up 1 base; unmatched junction bases: 4.

The genes are TRBV6-2 or TRBV6-3 and TRBJ2-5; 7 bases line up with TRBD2. V lost 4 bases and J lost 3; bases outside the gene matches: 5. This CDR3 has 14 residues. The germline V gene encodes CDR1 MNHEY and CDR2 SVGEGT. CDR3 in amino acids: CASSSGLVKETQYF. CDR3 nucleotides: TGTGCCAGCAGTTCCGGACTAGTCAAAGAGACCCAGTACTTC.

This clone was found once. V gene TRBV19 combines with J gene TRBJ2-7; TRBD2 might be the D (5 bases). This CDR3 spans 14 amino acids. Trimming pared 7 bases from V and 0 bases from J, leaving 13 bases between. Germline V gene lookup returns CDR1 LNHDA and CDR2 SQIVND (reference sequence). This chain's CDR3 is CASKSGLYSYEQYF. The CDR3 DNA reads as TGTGCCAGTAAAAGCGGTCTATACTCCTACGAGCAGTACTTC.

V usage is TRBV18 and J usage is TRBJ2-3; D gene uncertain. CDR1 is KGHSH, CDR2 LQKENI, per germline. Deletions cut 4 bases from V and 6 bases from J, with 8 bases between. CDR3 length equals 12 residues. The CDR3 DNA reads TGTGCCAGCTCACTGCGTGGGGATACGCAGTATTTT. This sequence encodes CASSLRGDTQYF.

This chain joins TRBV6-4 and TRBJ1-2; unclear D gene. There are 13 residues in the CDR3. Between the trimmed V and J ends, which lost 0 bases and 5 bases, there was a span of 7 bases. The germline CDR1 and CDR2 sequences are MRHNA and SNTAGT. CDR3 residues: CASSDSPGYGYTF. CDR3 DNA sequence: TGTGCCAGCAGTGACTCTCCCGGGTATGGCTACACCTTC.

The gene calls are TRBV25-1 and TRBJ1-1, with D possibly being TRBD1 (6 bases). The CDR3 extends over 14 amino acids. Germline V lookup: CDR1 MGHDK, CDR2 SYGVNS. Deletions cut 6 bases from V and 3 bases from J, with 14 bases between. CDR3 in amino acids: CASSIGGSDTEAFF. CDR3 DNA sequence: TGTGCCAGCAGCATCGGGGGCTCGGACACTGAAGCTTTCTTT.

This sequence joins TRBV7-2 and TRBJ1-3; D gene ambiguous. V was pared by 4 bases and J by 1 base, with 11 bases between. The CDR3 spans 15 residues. Germline CDR1 and CDR2: SGHTA and FQGNSA. CDR3: CASSSPGVSGNTIYF. CDR3 bases: TGTGCCAGCAGCTCCCCGGGAGTATCTGGAAACACCATATATTTT. Full variable domain (missing parts from reference TRBV7-2 and TRBJ1-3): GAGVSQSPSNKVTEKGKDVELRCDPISGHTALYWYRQSLGQGLEFLIYFQGNSAPDKSGLPSDRFSAERTGGSVSTLTIQRTQQEDSAVYLCASSSPGVSGNTIYFGEGSWLTVV.

This clone was counted once. This rearrangement joins TRBV7-2 to TRBJ1-2, with 7 bases fitting TRBD1. The length of the CDR3 is 14 residues. Trimming removed 2 bases from V and 7 bases from J; junction bases left unmatched: 7. Per the germline V gene, CDR1 is SGHTA and CDR2 is FQGNSA. CDR3 nucleotides: TGTGCCAGCAGCTTAAGTGAGGGGGCGGGTGGCTACACCTTC. This sequence encodes CASSLSEGAGGYTF.

The V call is TRBV30, the J call TRBJ1-3; D possibly corresponds to TRBD1 (5 bases). Germline V gene data show CDR1 as GTSNPN and CDR2 as SVGIG (reference sequence). With 5 bases removed from V and 0 bases from J, the gap between germline ends came to 23 bases. The CDR3 sequence is 18 residues long. CDR3 in amino acids: CAWRSPGRQLDSGNTIYF. In DNA, the CDR3 is TGTGCCTGGCGCTCCCCCGGTCGACAGCTAGACTCTGGAAACACCATATATTTT.

The chain carries TRBV4-3 and TRBJ2-1; 7 nucleotides align to TRBD1. V trimming: 0 bases; J trimming: 3 bases; junction bases outside the gene matches: 2. The CDR3 contains 15 residues. Per germline, CDR1 LGHNA and CDR2 YSLEER. The DNA for the CDR3 is TGCGCCAGCAGCCAAGATCCAGGGGGCTACAATGAGCAGTTCTTC. Protein sequence: CASSQDPGGYNEQFF.

The chain recombines TRBV29-1 with TRBJ2-7; unclear D gene. The CDR3 covers 14 residues. From germline, CDR1 is SQVTM and CDR2 ANQGSEA. Trimming stripped 4 bases from V and 0 bases from J, with 13 bases between. The CDR3 here is CSVGTTWSSYEQYF. The CDR3 nucleotides are TGCAGCGTTGGGACCACGTGGAGCTCCTACGAGCAGTACTTC.

Of note for this clone: Other DNA sequences in this sample translate to the same CDR3. The V call is TRBV7-9, the J call TRBJ1-1; D is perhaps TRBD1 (5 bases). Germline values: CDR1 SEHNR, CDR2 FQNEAQ (reference sequence). CDR3 length equals 14 residues. Trimming shortened V by 2 bases and J by 1 base, and 8 bases separated the two germline ends. CDR3 in amino acids: CASSLQGANTEAFF. The CDR3 DNA sequence: TGTGCCAGCAGCTTACAGGGAGCGAACACTGAAGCTTTCTTT.

This chain connects TRBV4-1 to TRBJ2-7; weak D call: TRBD2 (6 bases). This CDR3 region has 15 residues. Germline V lookup: CDR1 MGHRA, CDR2 YSYEKL. The V end was cut by 1 base, the J end by 2 bases, with 12 bases between. DNA of the CDR3: TGCGCCAGCAGCCAAGGAAGTCGGGGGACCTACGAGCAGTACTTC. This sequence encodes CASSQGSRGTYEQYF.